A selection of T cell receptor beta chains follows, all from one sample in a study of beta chain features in type 1 diabetes. This table comes from immunoSEQ multiplex PCR, and its TCRdb copy is limited to in-frame clones, with some not included. The sample consists of about 620,000 clones, roughly 15% of them appearing once. Material: naive CD4+ T cells from blood. Receptor source: a man aged 18-30 years in good health. The CDR3 runs from the conserved cysteine through the conserved F or W. A D gene is named only where the DNA matches it firmly. Some rows have no size entry. The others give once, few or many, or a class for an expanded clone.

D,size,length,J,V,DNA,CDR3
TRBD1,.,15,TRBJ2-4,TRBV28,TGTGCCAGCAGTCGACAGGGCGGCAGGAATCACATTCAGTACTTC,CASSRQGGRNHIQYF
.,.,15,TRBJ2-5,TRBV4-2,TGTGCCAGCAGCCAAGATGGGGCAGGGAAGGAGACCCAGTACTTC,CASSQDGAGKETQYF
.,.,14,TRBJ2-3,TRBV11-3,TGTGCCAGCAGCTTAGGTACAGTGTCAGATACGCAGTATTTT,CASSLGTVSDTQYF
.,few,18,TRBJ2-6,TRBV4-1,TGCGCCAGCAGTAAAACCGCTTTGGCGGACACTGGGGCCAACGTCCTGACTTTC,CASSKTALADTGANVLTF
.,.,15,TRBJ1-1,TRBV2,TGTGCCAGCAGGTCGAGAGTTCTGGTGAACACTGAAGCTTTCTTT,CASRSRVLVNTEAFF
.,.,14,TRBJ2-7,TRBV27,TGTGCCAGCAACGTGGACCGGTCTGGCGGCGAGCAGTACTTC,CASNVDRSGGEQYF
.,few,12,TRBJ2-5,TRBV5-6,TGTGCCAGCAGCTTGCGGGAAGAGACCCAGTACTTC,CASSLREETQYF
TRBD1,.,15,TRBJ1-2,TRBV7-9,TGTGCCAGCAGGCCACGGACAGGGAATTTCTATGGCTACACCTTC,CASRPRTGNFYGYTF
TRBD1,few,16,TRBJ2-6,TRBV11-2,TGTGCCAGCAGCCGGGACAGGGACTCTGGGGCCAACGTCCTGACTTTC,CASSRDRDSGANVLTF
.,.,14,TRBJ1-5,TRBV4-1,TGCGCCAGCAGCCAAGGGCTTAGGGGACAGCCCCAGCATTTT,CASSQGLRGQPQHF
.,.,15,TRBJ2-2,TRBV19,TGTGCCAGTAATGTTGCGGCAGGGGTAGTCGGGGAGCTGTTTTTT,CASNVAAGVVGELFF
.,.,13,TRBJ1-1,TRBV5-6,TGTGCCAGCAGCTTGGAGAGACGCACTGAAGCTTTCTTT,CASSLERRTEAFF
.,few,11,TRBJ1-1,TRBV18,TGTGCCAGCTCACCAGGGACTGAAGCTTTCTTT,CASSPGTEAFF
.,.,14,TRBJ2-7,TRBV5-4,TGTGCCAGCGGTTCAACAAGGGGCCTTGGGGAGCAGTACTTC,CASGSTRGLGEQYF
TRBD1,.,12,TRBJ1-2,TRBV30,TGTGCCGGTGAGAAGGGGGCGGGCGGCTACACCTTC,CAGEKGAGGYTF
TRBD1,few,17,TRBJ1-5,TRBV4-1,TGCGCCAGCAGCCATGGGCCCGGGACAGGGCGCAATCAGCCCCAGCATTTT,CASSHGPGTGRNQPQHF
.,few,13,TRBJ2-7,TRBV2,TGTGCCAGCAGCGAAGAGCAGGTCATCGAGCAGTACTTC,CASSEEQVIEQYF
.,.,12,TRBJ2-5,TRBV2,TGTGCCACCGGGACATCCCAAGAGACCCAGTACTTC,CATGTSQETQYF
.,.,15,TRBJ1-5,TRBV28,TGTGCCAGCAGTTTACAGGGTGCCGGCAATCAGCCCCAGCATTTT,CASSLQGAGNQPQHF
TRBD2,.,14,TRBJ2-5,TRBV11-2,TGTGCCAGCAGCCCGGGACTAGTGGGAGAGACCCAGTACTTC,CASSPGLVGETQYF
.,few,15,TRBJ2-7,TRBV6-5,TGTGCCAGCAGTTACTCAGGGAGGGGGTCCTACGAGCAGTACTTC,CASSYSGRGSYEQYF
.,.,15,TRBJ2-5,TRBV5-1,TGCGCCAGCAGCTCCACCCCGATTACCCAAGAGACCCAGTACTTC,CASSSTPITQETQYF
.,few,13,TRBJ2-5,TRBV28,TGTGCCAGCACCTCTGGCAGGGTGGAGACCCAGTACTTC,CASTSGRVETQYF
.,.,17,TRBJ2-1,TRBV27,TGTGCCAGCAGTTTAAGAACGACAGGTTTCGGTAAATGTGAGCAGTTCTTC,CASSLRTTGFGKCEQFF
.,few,16,TRBJ1-2,TRBV15,TGTGCCACCAGCAGAGGCGGAGGACAGAGAGTCTATGGCTACACCTTC,CATSRGGGQRVYGYTF
TRBD1,few,15,TRBJ2-2,TRBV5-4,TGTGCCAGCAGCCCGGGACAGGGTTATGCCGGGGAGCTGTTTTTT,CASSPGQGYAGELFF
.,few,15,TRBJ2-5,TRBV9,TGTGCCAGCAGCGCCAGGGGAAGGGGGATAGAGACCCAGTACTTC,CASSARGRGIETQYF